This T cell receptor beta chain appears in the sequencing data of a study of vaccination effects on CD4 cells after COVID-19. Overall study: Some 1.9 million PBMC per well were cultured with around 10 IU/ml IL-2 and approximately 10 ug/ml peptides. General study findings and limits: Clones of infection and vaccine origin contracted markedly late after vaccination.

The protocol was immunoSEQ multiplex PCR, while the TCRdb copy is restricted to in-frame clones and leaves out a portion. The sample consists of 70,000 or so clones, roughly three quarters of them appearing once. This CDR3 region has 14 residues. Germline values: CDR1 SGHRS, CDR2 YFSETQ. Trimming removed 3 bases from V and 5 bases from J; junction bases left unmatched: 4. A note on this clone: No antigen is known for it.

Between days 9 and 10 of culture, CD4+ T cells were separated out. V is TRBV5-1 and J is TRBJ2-3, with TRBD2 matching over 9 bases. The sample in question was CD4+ T cells from PBMCs cultured without peptide, obtained before COVID-19 vaccination. The TCR originated in a human donor who received a COVID-19 vaccine. As DNA, the CDR3 is TGCGCCAGCAGCTCAGGACTAGCGAAAGATACGCAGTATTTT. It encodes CASSSGLAKDTQYF. The full variable domain, with the rest looked up from reference TRBV5-1 and TRBJ2-3, is KAGVTQTPRYLIKTRGQQVTLSCSPISGHRSVSWYQQTPGQGLQFLFEYFSETQRNKGNFPGRFSGRQFSNSRSEMNVSTLELGDSALYLCASSSGLAKDTQYFGPGTRLTVL.